This TCR beta chain was found in a study of T cell responses to AZD1222 COVID-19 vaccine. Using immunoSEQ multiplex PCR, the repertoire was profiled, and TCRdb retains in-frame clones only, with some absent. This sample has some 48,000 clones; approximately 86% occur once, and the top ten carry 6% to 8%. Study outcomes and limitations: In all cases, repertoires were sampled only after the peak T cell response.

Points on this clone: Its antigen remains unidentified.

Sequenced material: peripheral blood, taken 28 days after the second AZD1222 dose. This clonotype originated in an adult who received the AZD1222 COVID-19 vaccine.

CDR3 nucleotide sequence: TGTGCCAGTGACAGGGGCCCCGTCGGGGAGCTGTTTTTT. Its protein product is CASDRGPVGELFF. The chain is built from TRBV19 and TRBJ2-2, with 8 nucleotides matching TRBD1. CDR1 and CDR2 (germline): LNHDA, SQIVND (reference sequence). This CDR3 is built from 13 residues. The V gene end was trimmed by 8 bases and the J gene end by 7 bases; junction bases not matched to a gene: 6.